This T cell receptor (beta chain) was observed in a study of type 1 regulatory T cells. Study background: An in vitro protocol generated T-allo10, a Tr1-enriched, alloantigen-specific CD4 T cell product.

TCRdb analysed the reads with MiXCR anew, one entry per CDR3 protein. The sample has some 60,000 distinct CDR3 sequences; 62% are singletons. Comment on this clonotype: No antigen is known for it.

CDR1 is SGHTA, CDR2 FQGNSA, per germline. Trimming shortened V by 1 base and J by 3 bases, and 13 bases separated the two germline ends. The CDR3 runs 15 residues. Study-level points and caveats: Compared with non-type 1 regulatory T cells, type 1 regulatory T cells showed a more restricted TCR repertoire.

The source material was cultured non-Tr1 T cells, either the whole culture or a sorted T cell fraction (not recorded which). The chain links TRBV7-2 to TRBJ2-7; possibly TRBD1 for D (6 bases). This receptor was obtained from a human donor in good health. The CDR3 protein is CASSLVGTSVYEQYF. The CDR3 DNA reads TGTGCCAGCAGCTTAGTAGGGACAAGCGTCTACGAGCAGTACTTC.